These T cell receptor beta chains were read from a single sample in a study of cytomegalovirus exposure and HLA in healthy donors. Clones were sequenced by immunoSEQ multiplex PCR, and TCRdb holds only the in-frame ones, with some missing. The sample includes under 90,000 clones, around three quarters seen only once; the top ten take around 7%. Sequences were obtained from PBMCs. These TCRs come from a woman in her forties in good health and CMV-seronegative. Both conserved end residues are part of each CDR3. Fields, in order: D gene, J gene, V gene, clone size, CDR3 protein, CDR3 DNA. A D gene is named only where the DNA matches it firmly. Rows may omit the clone size; those that give it use once, few, many or a size class.

TRBD1 TRBJ2-1 TRBV19 NA CASSKRDRYNEQFF TGTGCCAGTAGTAAAAGGGACAGATACAATGAGCAGTTCTTC
NA TRBJ2-1 TRBV7-2 NA CASSSRQYNEQFF TGTGCCAGCAGCTCCAGACAGTACAATGAGCAGTTCTTC
NA TRBJ2-1 TRBV7-9 NA CASSLYGDNEQFF TGTGCCAGCAGCTTGTACGGGGACAATGAGCAGTTCTTC
NA TRBJ1-3 TRBV7-2 NA CASSGSSGNTIYF TGTGCCAGCAGCGGGAGCTCTGGAAACACCATATATTTT
NA TRBJ2-7 TRBV30 NA CAWSARDYEQYF TGTGCCTGGAGTGCGCGCGACTACGAGCAGTACTTC
NA TRBJ2-6 TRBV4-1 few CASSRFRDTDSGANVLTF TGCGCCAGCAGCCGATTCCGGGACACAGACTCTGGGGCCAACGTCCTGACTTTC
NA TRBJ2-2 TRBV19 NA CASSRSSYGGELFF TGTGCCAGTAGTAGGTCTAGCTACGGCGGGGAGCTGTTTTTT
NA TRBJ2-1 TRBV14 NA CASSGSIFDEQFF TGTGCCAGCAGCGGGAGTATTTTCGATGAGCAGTTCTTC
TRBD1 TRBJ2-1 TRBV27 NA CASKQGFGDEQFF TGTGCCAGCAAACAGGGGTTTGGAGATGAGCAGTTCTTC
NA TRBJ2-6 TRBV5-1 NA CASTVSGANVLTF TGCGCCAGCACGGTTTCTGGGGCCAACGTCCTGACTTTC
TRBD1 TRBJ1-2 TRBV13 NA CASSPNPGQGVPNYGYTF TGTGCCAGCAGCCCTAACCCGGGACAGGGGGTTCCTAACTATGGCTACACCTTC
NA TRBJ1-1 TRBV5-6 NA CASSAIGGGYTEAFF TGTGCCAGCAGCGCCATCGGGGGGGGGTACACTGAAGCTTTCTTT
NA TRBJ2-7 TRBV19 NA CASSRPGNEQYF TGTGCCAGTAGTAGGCCCGGGAACGAGCAGTACTTC
NA TRBJ1-5 TRBV4-1 NA CASSQEGTNSNQPQHF TGCGCCAGCAGCCAAGAAGGGACAAATAGCAATCAGCCCCAGCATTTT
NA TRBJ1-3 TRBV7-9 NA CASSLQPGYKTLFDIYF TGTGCCAGCAGCTTACAACCAGGGTATAAAACCTTATTCGACATATATTTT
NA TRBJ2-1 TRBV15 NA CATSRDRLDNEQFF TGTGCCACCAGCAGAGATCGACTAGACAATGAGCAGTTCTTC
TRBD2 TRBJ2-2 TRBV30 NA CAWRRRGSSTGELFF TGTGCCTGGAGGAGGCGCGGGAGTAGCACCGGGGAGCTGTTTTTT
TRBD2 TRBJ2-3 TRBV7-9 NA CASSLTSGKTDTQYF TGTGCCAGCAGCCTGACTAGCGGGAAGACAGATACGCAGTATTTT
NA TRBJ1-5 TRBV7-8 once CASSRGTPADNQPQHF TGTGCCAGCAGCCGTGGGACTCCAGCCGACAATCAGCCCCAGCATTTT
NA TRBJ1-1 TRBV5-4 NA CASTLGELNTEAFF TGTGCCAGCACCTTGGGGGAGCTGAACACTGAAGCTTTCTTT
TRBD2 TRBJ2-1 TRBV7-9 NA CASSLVTSGSYEQFF TGTGCCAGCAGCTTAGTGACTAGCGGGAGCTATGAGCAGTTCTTC
TRBD2 TRBJ2-7 TRBV19 NA CASSIEGLAGPYEQYF TGTGCCAGTAGTATAGAGGGCCTAGCGGGACCCTACGAGCAGTACTTC
NA TRBJ2-7 TRBV15 few CATTNQKKNEQYF TGTGCCACCACCAATCAGAAAAAGAACGAGCAGTACTTC
TRBD1 TRBJ1-1 TRBV5-1 NA CASSLASGQGFEAFF TGCGCCAGCAGCTTGGCCAGCGGACAGGGTTTTGAAGCTTTCTTT
NA TRBJ1-6 TRBV7-8 NA CASSRGGGRNNSPLHF TGTGCCAGCAGCCGAGGGGGGGGTCGAAATAATTCACCCCTCCACTTT
TRBD2 TRBJ2-1 TRBV7-7 NA CASSLGPAGVGDEQFF TGTGCCAGCAGCTTAGGCCCAGCGGGAGTTGGCGATGAGCAGTTCTTC
NA TRBJ2-3 TRBV5-1 NA CASSLEGSSTDTQYF TGCGCCAGCAGCTTGGAGGGGTCTAGCACAGATACGCAGTATTTT
TRBD1 TRBJ1-2 TRBV2 NA CASSEPGGSFGYTF TGTGCCAGCAGTGAGCCAGGGGGCTCATTTGGCTACACCTTC
TRBD2 TRBJ2-3 TRBV6-4 NA CASSDSRGATDTQYF TGTGCCAGCAGTGACTCGCGGGGGGCCACAGATACGCAGTATTTT
TRBD2 TRBJ2-5 TRBV5-1 NA CASAGVSGETQYF TGCGCCAGCGCGGGGGTATCGGGGGAGACCCAGTACTTC
NA TRBJ2-5 TRBV5-8 NA CASSYHLTGTETQYF TGTGCCAGCAGCTACCACCTTACAGGGACAGAGACCCAGTACTTC
TRBD1 TRBJ2-2 TRBV19 NA CASTTGAGELFF TGTGCCAGTACGACAGGGGCCGGGGAGCTGTTTTTT
TRBD2 TRBJ2-3 TRBV30 once CACTGLAGATDTQYF TGTGCCTGCACGGGACTAGCGGGGGCCACAGATACGCAGTATTTT
NA TRBJ1-1 TRBV6-1 few CASSDLQGSTEAFF TGTGCCAGCAGTGACCTACAGGGTTCCACTGAAGCTTTCTTT
TRBD1 TRBJ2-6 TRBV2 few CASSLRDRVIGANVLTF TGTGCCAGCAGTCTCCGGGACAGGGTAATTGGGGCCAACGTCCTGACTTTC
NA TRBJ2-5 TRBV5-1 NA CASSAGTALGETQYF TGCGCCAGCAGCGCGGGGACAGCCTTAGGGGAGACCCAGTACTTC
TRBD1 TRBJ1-2 TRBV5-4 NA CASSSASDRGYYGYTF TGTGCCAGCAGCTCTGCATCGGACAGGGGGTACTATGGCTACACCTTC